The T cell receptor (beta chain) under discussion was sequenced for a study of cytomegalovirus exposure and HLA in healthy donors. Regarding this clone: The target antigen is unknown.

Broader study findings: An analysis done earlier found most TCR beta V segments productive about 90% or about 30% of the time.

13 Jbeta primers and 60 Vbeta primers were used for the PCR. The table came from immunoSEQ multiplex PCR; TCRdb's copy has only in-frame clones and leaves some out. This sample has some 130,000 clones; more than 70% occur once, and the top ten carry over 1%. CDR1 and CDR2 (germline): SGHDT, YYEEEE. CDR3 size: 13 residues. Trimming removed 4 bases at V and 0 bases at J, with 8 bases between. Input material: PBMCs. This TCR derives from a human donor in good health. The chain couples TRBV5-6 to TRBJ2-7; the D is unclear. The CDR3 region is CASSAGGSYEQYF. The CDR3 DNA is TGTGCCAGCAGCGCCGGTGGCTCCTACGAGCAGTACTTC.